These T cell receptor beta chains were read from a single sample in a study of cytomegalovirus exposure and HLA in healthy donors. Generated by immunoSEQ multiplex PCR, the TCRdb table keeps only in-frame clones and is missing some. The sample includes about 140,000 clones, more than 60% of them seen just once. The material sequenced was PBMCs. All receptors derive from a female donor in good health and CMV-seronegative. Both conserved end residues are part of each CDR3. D genes are given only for firm matches. Where a row states a size, it is once, few, many or the class of an expanded clone; other rows omit it.

D	size	V	J	CDR3	DNA
-	-	TRBV9	TRBJ2-7	CASSSGAPGYEQYF	TGTGCCAGCAGCTCAGGGGCCCCGGGCTACGAGCAGTACTTC
TRBD1	few	TRBV5-3	TRBJ1-2	CARSPLQGADGYTF	TGTGCCAGAAGCCCGCTACAGGGGGCGGATGGCTACACCTTC
TRBD1	-	TRBV7-3	TRBJ2-3	CASSLTSAGGGVDTQYF	TGTGCCAGCAGCTTAACGTCGGCAGGGGGCGGTGTAGATACGCAGTATTTT
-	-	TRBV11-2	TRBJ2-7	CASSLISRGLTSYEQYF	TGTGCCAGCAGCTTAATTTCGCGGGGACTGACCTCCTACGAGCAGTACTTC
TRBD1	-	TRBV5-4	TRBJ1-2	CASSLQGFGYPF	TGTGCCAGCAGCTTACAGGGGTTCGGCTACCCCTTC
-	-	TRBV13	TRBJ2-7	CASSRMGQAGTYEQYF	TGTGCCAGCAGCCGCATGGGGCAGGCCGGAACCTACGAGCAGTACTTC
-	-	TRBV6-1	TRBJ2-7	CASKGSSYEQYF	TGTGCCAGCAAAGGGAGCTCCTACGAGCAGTACTTC
-	-	TRBV5-6	TRBJ1-1	CASSFLTGNTEAFF	TGTGCCAGCAGCTTTTTGACAGGGAACACTGAAGCTTTCTTT
-	-	TRBV28	TRBJ2-7	CATQYPGPNEQYF	TGTGCCACCCAATATCCAGGCCCCAACGAGCAGTACTTC
TRBD1	-	TRBV2	TRBJ2-1	CASRTQGVRHNEQFF	TGTGCCAGCAGGACACAGGGGGTGAGGCACAATGAGCAGTTCTTC
TRBD2	-	TRBV30	TRBJ2-5	CAWSVASGPATQYF	TGTGCCTGGAGTGTAGCTAGCGGCCCGGCGACCCAGTACTTC
TRBD2	-	TRBV5-4	TRBJ2-5	CASSREGVETQYF	TGTGCCAGCAGCCGGGAGGGTGTAGAGACCCAGTACTTC
TRBD1	-	TRBV5-1	TRBJ2-7	CASSLEGAQRTFLAYEQYF	TGCGCCAGCAGCTTGGAGGGGGCGCAGAGAACTTTCCTAGCCTACGAGCAGTACTTC
-	-	TRBV4-2	TRBJ2-7	CASSHGMRGYEQYF	TGTGCCAGCAGCCATGGTATGCGGGGATACGAGCAGTACTTC
-	-	TRBV25-1	TRBJ2-3	CASSEEGRRNTQYF	TGTGCCAGCAGTGAAGAGGGGAGGAGGAATACGCAGTATTTT
TRBD1	-	TRBV28	TRBJ2-5	CASSLTGGAQETQYF	TGTGCCAGCAGCCTGACAGGGGGCGCCCAAGAGACCCAGTACTTC
TRBD1	once	TRBV9	TRBJ1-1	CASSVGHNRGHTEAFF	TGTGCCAGCAGCGTCGGCCATAACAGGGGGCACACTGAAGCTTTCTTT
-	-	TRBV5-1	TRBJ2-7	CASRDIRYEQYF	TGCGCCAGCCGGGACATACGCTACGAGCAGTACTTC
TRBD1	once	TRBV5-1	TRBJ1-4	CASSRTGAELFF	TGCGCCAGCAGCCGGACAGGGGCGGAACTGTTTTTT
TRBD1	-	TRBV4-2	TRBJ2-1	CASSQEPGQLNNEQFF	TGTGCCAGCAGCCAGGAACCGGGACAGCTGAACAATGAGCAGTTCTTC
-	-	TRBV28	TRBJ1-1	CASSRQGNTEAFF	TGTGCCAGCAGTAGGCAGGGGAACACTGAAGCTTTCTTT
-	-	TRBV28	TRBJ1-5	CASSKRGIKNQPQHF	TGTGCCAGCTCCAAGCGAGGAATCAAGAATCAGCCCCAGCATTTT
-	-	TRBV28	TRBJ1-6	CASSMARDNSPLHF	TGTGCCAGCAGCATGGCCAGGGATAATTCACCCCTCCACTTT
-	-	TRBV6-5	TRBJ2-2	CAVRVSANTGELFF	TGTGCCGTCCGGGTCAGCGCGAACACCGGGGAGCTGTTTTTT
TRBD1	-	TRBV29-1	TRBJ1-1	CETDRYTEAFF	TGCGAGACGGACAGGTACACTGAAGCTTTCTTT
-	-	TRBV7-8	TRBJ1-4	CATMKSDSESEKLFF	TGTGCCACCATGAAGAGCGACAGTGAATCTGAAAAACTGTTTTTT
TRBD2	-	TRBV7-2	TRBJ2-3	CASSSPGLAGVLGDTQYF	TGTGCCAGCAGCTCACCCGGACTAGCGGGGGTCCTGGGAGATACGCAGTATTTT
-	once	TRBV5-5	TRBJ2-5	CASSLAGGRETQYF	TGTGCCAGCAGCTTGGCCGGGGGGCGGGAGACCCAGTACTTC